The 2 T cell receptor beta chains below all came from one sample that was sequenced in a study of blood T cells in healthy people across ages. It was with a sample-barcoded 5' primer and a J-beta primer mix that a second PCR of about 7 to 12 cycles was run. TCRdb re-derived calls from the 5' RACE reads in MiXCR, one entry per CDR3 protein. This sample has about 580,000 distinct CDR3 sequences, with 40% to 55% found just once. Sequenced sample: blood. The receptors were sampled from an older man in good health.

This chain uses TRBV30 with TRBJ1-1, with 10 bases fitting TRBD1. Germline V lookup: CDR1 GTSNPN, CDR2 SVGIG (reference sequence). The CDR3 has 13 amino acids. V lost 8 bases and J lost 5; bases outside the gene matches: 8. The CDR3 DNA reads TGTGCCCTATTGACAGGGGGCCATACTGAAGCTTTCTTT. It translates to CALLTGGHTEAFF.

This clonotype was found once. The chain employs TRBV7-3 and TRBJ2-3, with D perhaps matching TRBD2 (6 bases). The CDR3 totals 15 residues. Trimming pared 3 bases from V and 2 bases from J, leaving 12 bases between. Germline V gene lookup returns CDR1 SGHTA and CDR2 FQGTGA. The CDR3 here is CASSFSGYDTDTQYF. The CDR3 DNA reads TGTGCCAGCAGCTTTAGCGGCTATGACACAGATACGCAGTATTTT. Looking up the rest from reference TRBV7-3 and TRBJ2-3 gives the full variable domain: GAGVSQTPSNKVTEKGKYVELRCDPISGHTALYWYRQSLGQGPEFLIYFQGTGAADDSGLPNDRFFAVRPEGSVSTLKIQRTERGDSAVYLCASSFSGYDTDTQYFGPGTRLTVL.